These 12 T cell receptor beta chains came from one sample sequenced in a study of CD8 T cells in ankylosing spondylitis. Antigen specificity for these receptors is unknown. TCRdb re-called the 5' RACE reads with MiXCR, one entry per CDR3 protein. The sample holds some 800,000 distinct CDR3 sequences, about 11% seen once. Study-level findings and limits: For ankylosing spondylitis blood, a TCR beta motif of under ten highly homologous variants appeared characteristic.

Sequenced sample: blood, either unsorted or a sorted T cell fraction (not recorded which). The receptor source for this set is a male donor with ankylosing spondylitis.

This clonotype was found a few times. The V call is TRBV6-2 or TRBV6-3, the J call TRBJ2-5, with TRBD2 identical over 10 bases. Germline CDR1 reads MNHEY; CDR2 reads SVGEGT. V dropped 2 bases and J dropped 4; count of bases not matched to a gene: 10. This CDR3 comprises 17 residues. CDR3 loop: CASSYGWLAGERETQYF. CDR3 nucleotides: TGTGCCAGCAGTTACGGTTGGCTAGCGGGAGAACGAGAGACCCAGTACTTC.

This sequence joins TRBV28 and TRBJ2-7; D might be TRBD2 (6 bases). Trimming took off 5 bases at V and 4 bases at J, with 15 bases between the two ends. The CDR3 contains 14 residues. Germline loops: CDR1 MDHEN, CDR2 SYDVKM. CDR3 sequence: CASSLWGETYEQYF. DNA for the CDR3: TGTGCCAGCAGTCTCTGGGGGGAAACTTACGAGCAGTACTTC.

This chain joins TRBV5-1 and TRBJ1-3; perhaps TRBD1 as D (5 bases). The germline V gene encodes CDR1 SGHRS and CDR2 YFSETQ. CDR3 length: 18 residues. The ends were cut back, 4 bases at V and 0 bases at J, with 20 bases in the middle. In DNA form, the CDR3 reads TGCGCCAGCAGCACCGGGACCTACCACCTTGACTCTGGAAACACCATATATTTT. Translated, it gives CASSTGTYHLDSGNTIYF. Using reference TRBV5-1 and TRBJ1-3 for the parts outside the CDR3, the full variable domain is KAGVTQTPRYLIKTRGQQVTLSCSPISGHRSVSWYQQTPGQGLQFLFEYFSETQRNKGNFPGRFSGRQFSNSRSEMNVSTLELGDSALYLCASSTGTYHLDSGNTIYFGEGSWLTVV.

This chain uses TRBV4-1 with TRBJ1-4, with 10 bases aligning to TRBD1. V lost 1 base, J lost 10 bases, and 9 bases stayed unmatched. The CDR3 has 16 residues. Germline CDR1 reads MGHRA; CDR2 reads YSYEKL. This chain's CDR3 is CASSQVWDRGLLKLFF. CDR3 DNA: TGCGCCAGCAGCCAAGTTTGGGACAGGGGACTATTAAAACTGTTTTTT.

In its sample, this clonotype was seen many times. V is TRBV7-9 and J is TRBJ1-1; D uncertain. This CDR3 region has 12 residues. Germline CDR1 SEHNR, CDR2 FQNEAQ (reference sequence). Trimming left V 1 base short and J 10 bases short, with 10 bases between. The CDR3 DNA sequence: TGTGCCAGCAGCTTAGAACCGTCAGGAGCTTTCTTT. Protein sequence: CASSLEPSGAFF.

DNA for the CDR3: TGTGCCAGCAGTTATCTCGAGAGCACAGATACGCAGTATTTT. Protein product: CASSYLESTDTQYF. The chain employs TRBV6-5 and TRBJ2-3; no clear D. Trimming removed 3 bases from V and 0 bases from J, with 7 bases in between. The CDR3 has 14 amino acids. Germline V gene sequence: CDR1 MNHEY, CDR2 SVGAGI.

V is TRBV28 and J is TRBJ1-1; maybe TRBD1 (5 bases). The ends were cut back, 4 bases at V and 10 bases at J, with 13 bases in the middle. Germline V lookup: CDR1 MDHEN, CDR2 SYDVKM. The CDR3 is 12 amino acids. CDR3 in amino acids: CASSWEGPGAFF. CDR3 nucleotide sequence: TGTGCCAGCAGTTGGGAGGGACCGGGAGCTTTCTTT. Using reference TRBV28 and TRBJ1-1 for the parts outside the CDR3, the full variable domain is DVKVTQSSRYLVKRTGEKVFLECVQDMDHENMFWYRQDPGLGLRLIYFSYDVKMKEKGDIPEGYSVSREKKERFSLILESASTNQTSMYLCASSWEGPGAFFGQGTRLTVV.

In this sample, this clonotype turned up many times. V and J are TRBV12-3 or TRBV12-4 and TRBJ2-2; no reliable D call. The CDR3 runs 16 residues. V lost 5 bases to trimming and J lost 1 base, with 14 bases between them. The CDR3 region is CASSPHRTGNTGELFF. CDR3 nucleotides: TGTGCCAGCAGTCCTCATAGGACGGGGAACACCGGGGAGCTGTTTTTT.

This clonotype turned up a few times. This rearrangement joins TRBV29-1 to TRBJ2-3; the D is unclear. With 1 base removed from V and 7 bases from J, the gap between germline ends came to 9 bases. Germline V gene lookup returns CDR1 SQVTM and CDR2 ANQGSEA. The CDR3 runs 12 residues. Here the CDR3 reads CSVEVLFHTQYF. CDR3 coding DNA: TGCAGCGTTGAAGTTCTGTTTCATACGCAGTATTTT.

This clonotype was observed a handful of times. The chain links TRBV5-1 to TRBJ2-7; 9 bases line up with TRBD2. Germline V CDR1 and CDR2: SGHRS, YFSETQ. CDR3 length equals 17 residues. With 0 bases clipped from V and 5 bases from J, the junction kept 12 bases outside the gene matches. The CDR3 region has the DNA TGCGCCAGCAGCTTGGGAGTTTCGGCGGGAGGGCCCCACGAGCAGTACTTC. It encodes CASSLGVSAGGPHEQYF.

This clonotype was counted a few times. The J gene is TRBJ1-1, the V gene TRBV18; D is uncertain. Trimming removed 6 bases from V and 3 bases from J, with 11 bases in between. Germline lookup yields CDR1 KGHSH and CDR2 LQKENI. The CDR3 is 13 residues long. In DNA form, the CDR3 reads TGTGCCAGCTCGTCGACTCAGGACACTGAAGCTTTCTTT. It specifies CASSSTQDTEAFF.

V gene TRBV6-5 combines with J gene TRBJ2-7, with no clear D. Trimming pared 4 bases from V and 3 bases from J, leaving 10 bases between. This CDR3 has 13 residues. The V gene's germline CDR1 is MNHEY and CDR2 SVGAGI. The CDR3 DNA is TGTGCCAGCAGTTTTCTGGGGAACTACGAGCAGTACTTC. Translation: CASSFLGNYEQYF.